This T cell receptor beta chain was captured by sequencing in a study of cytomegalovirus exposure and HLA in healthy donors. The PCR contained 60 Vbeta and 13 Jbeta primers. The protocol was immunoSEQ multiplex PCR, while the TCRdb copy is restricted to in-frame clones and leaves out a portion. This sample carries about 200,000 clones, roughly 80% of them seen once, and the ten largest clones take 1.7%. The CDR3 is 15 residues long. The V and J ends lost 4 bases and 4 bases, in that order; junction bases with no gene match: 8. CDR1 is SGDLS, CDR2 YYNGEE, per germline. The specimen sequenced was PBMCs. The source of this sequence is a man aged 45 to 65 in good health and CMV-seronegative. V is TRBV9 and J is TRBJ2-1, with 7 positions matching TRBD1. The CDR3 DNA reads as TGTGCCAGCAGCAGGTCAGGGGGAAGTTACAATGAGCAGTTCTTC. It specifies CASSRSGGSYNEQFF.